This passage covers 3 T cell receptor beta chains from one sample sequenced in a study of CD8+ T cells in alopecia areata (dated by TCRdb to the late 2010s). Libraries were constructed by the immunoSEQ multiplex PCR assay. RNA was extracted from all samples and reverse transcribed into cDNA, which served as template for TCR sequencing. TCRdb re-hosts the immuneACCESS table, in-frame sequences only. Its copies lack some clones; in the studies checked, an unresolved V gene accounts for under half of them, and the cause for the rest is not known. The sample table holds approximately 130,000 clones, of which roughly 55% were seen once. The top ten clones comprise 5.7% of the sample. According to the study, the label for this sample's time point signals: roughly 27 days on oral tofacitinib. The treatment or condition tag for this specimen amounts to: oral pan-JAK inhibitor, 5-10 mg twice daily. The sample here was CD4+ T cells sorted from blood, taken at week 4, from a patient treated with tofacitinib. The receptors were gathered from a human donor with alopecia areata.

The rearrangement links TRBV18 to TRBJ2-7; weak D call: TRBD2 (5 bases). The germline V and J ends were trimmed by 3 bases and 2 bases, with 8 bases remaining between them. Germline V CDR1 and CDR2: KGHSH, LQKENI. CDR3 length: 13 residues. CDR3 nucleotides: TGTGCCAGCTCACCTGAGGGTACCTACGAGCAGTACTTC. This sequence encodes CASSPEGTYEQYF.

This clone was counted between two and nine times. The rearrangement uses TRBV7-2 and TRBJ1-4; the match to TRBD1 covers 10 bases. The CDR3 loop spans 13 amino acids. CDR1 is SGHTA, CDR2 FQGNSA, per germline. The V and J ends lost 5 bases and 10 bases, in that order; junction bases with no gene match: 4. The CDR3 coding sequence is TGTGCCAGCAGCCTAGGACAGGGGGTAAAACTGTTTTTT. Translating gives CASSLGQGVKLFF. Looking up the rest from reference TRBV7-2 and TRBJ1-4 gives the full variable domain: GAGVSQSPSNKVTEKGKDVELRCDPISGHTALYWYRQSLGQGLEFLIYFQGNSAPDKSGLPSDRFSAERTGGSVSTLTIQRTQQEDSAVYLCASSLGQGVKLFFGSGTQLSVL.

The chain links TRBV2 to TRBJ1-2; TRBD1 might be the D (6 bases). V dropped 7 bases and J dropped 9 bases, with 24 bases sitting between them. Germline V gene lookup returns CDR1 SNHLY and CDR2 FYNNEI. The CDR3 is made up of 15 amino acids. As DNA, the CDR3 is TGTGCCAGCACCCCATCCTCCGGGACAAGAGAGAGCTACACCTTC. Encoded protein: CASTPSSGTRESYTF.